The next 28 T cell receptor beta chains were all read from a single sample in a study of blood T cell repertoires in COVID-19. TCRdb's table, derived via immunoSEQ multiplex PCR, lists solely in-frame clones and lacks some. Found here are some 130,000 clones, roughly 80% of them singletons; the top ten hold approximately 17%. The sequenced sample was peripheral blood. The receptors stem from an elderly woman with acute or convalescent COVID-19.

The chain couples TRBV5-1 to TRBJ1-1, with D tentatively TRBD1 (5 bases). V was trimmed by 4 bases and J by 5 bases, leaving 18 bases between them. The CDR3 is 15 amino acids. Germline lookup yields CDR1 SGHRS and CDR2 YFSETQ. In DNA form, the CDR3 reads TGCGCCAGCAGCCCCGGGGAGGGAAGGGGAACTGAAGCTTTCTTT. It translates to CASSPGEGRGTEAFF.

The V call is TRBV5-1, the J call TRBJ2-1, with 14 positions matching TRBD2. Germline CDR1 SGHRS, CDR2 YFSETQ. The CDR3 runs to 15 residues. Trimming at V came to 4 bases and at J to 6 bases, leaving 3 bases not matched to a gene. This CDR3 is CASSRGLAGGNEQFF. The CDR3 nucleotides are TGCGCCAGCAGCCGCGGACTAGCGGGGGGCAATGAGCAGTTCTTC.

A few counts support this clone. The chain uses TRBV6-6 and TRBJ1-3; 9 bases align to TRBD1. The germline gives CDR1 MNHNY, CDR2 SVGAGI (reference sequence). This CDR3 has 13 amino acids. V shed 8 bases and J 4 bases; nucleotides not matched to a gene: 3. The CDR3 region is CASGQGSGNTIYF. The DNA of the CDR3 is TGTGCCAGCGGACAGGGGTCGGGAAACACCATATATTTT.

V is TRBV7-9 and J is TRBJ2-1; D perhaps matches TRBD2 (5 bases). The CDR3 runs 15 residues. Trimming shortened V by 5 bases and J by 3 bases, and 14 bases separated the two germline ends. From germline, CDR1 is SEHNR and CDR2 FQNEAQ (reference sequence). CDR3 DNA sequence: TGTGCCAGCAGCCTACCGCGGGCAGGCTACAATGAGCAGTTCTTC. Translation gives CASSLPRAGYNEQFF.

The chain has TRBV19 and TRBJ2-1; 10 nucleotides agree with TRBD1. Germline V gene sequence: CDR1 LNHDA, CDR2 SQIVND (reference sequence). V was clipped by 5 bases and J by 9 bases; unmatched bases: 10. The CDR3 spans 15 residues. CDR3 residues: CASSLRDRGEGEQFF. The CDR3 bases are TGTGCCAGTAGTCTTCGGGACAGGGGAGAGGGTGAGCAGTTCTTC.

This chain links TRBV5-1 with TRBJ1-2, with 8 bases matching TRBD1. Trimming took 0 bases from V and 7 from J; bases not matched to a gene: 8. This CDR3 has 15 amino acids. Germline CDR1 reads SGHRS; CDR2 reads YFSETQ. Here the CDR3 DNA reads TGCGCCAGCAGCTTGGCTCCAGGGGGCAATGCTGGCTACACCTTC. This codes for CASSLAPGGNAGYTF.

The chain uses TRBV4-3 and TRBJ2-4, with D uncertain. V was pared by 2 bases and J by 2 bases, with 13 bases between. Germline V gene data show CDR1 as LGHNA and CDR2 as YSLEER. The CDR3 loop spans 16 amino acids. DNA for the CDR3: TGCGCCAGCAGCCAACCTAGTGGGTCGACCAAAAACATTCAGTACTTC. This encodes CASSQPSGSTKNIQYF.

This clone turned up a few times. The CDR3 region is CASRNRGETEAFF. The CDR3 DNA reads as TGTGCCAGTAGAAACAGGGGCGAGACTGAAGCTTTCTTT. The chain recombines TRBV19 with TRBJ1-1, with 7 nucleotides matching TRBD1. Looked up from germline, CDR1 is LNHDA and CDR2 is SQIVND (reference sequence). The CDR3 length is 13 residues. The junction had 6 bases not matched to a gene; V was cut back by 6 bases and J by 5 bases.

The V call is TRBV27, the J call TRBJ2-7; 9 bases are a match to TRBD2. This CDR3 comprises 15 residues. V dropped 3 bases and J dropped 5; count of bases not matched to a gene: 8. Looked up from germline, CDR1 is MNHEY and CDR2 is SMNVEV (reference sequence). CDR3: CASSLGGRALDEQYF. Written as DNA, the CDR3 is TGTGCCAGCAGTTTGGGCGGGAGGGCCCTCGACGAGCAGTACTTC.

V usage is TRBV3-1 (or the pseudogene TRBV3-2) and J usage is TRBJ1-1; no firm D call. CDR1 is LGHDT and CDR2 is YNNKEL in the germline V gene (reference sequence). The CDR3 is 14 amino acids. Trimming pared 1 base from V and 3 bases from J, leaving 9 bases between. The CDR3 protein is CASSQVEGYTEAFF. CDR3 DNA: TGTGCCAGCAGCCAAGTGGAGGGTTACACTGAAGCTTTCTTT.

The chain couples TRBV9 to TRBJ2-1; TRBD2 aligns across 9 bases. The V segment lost 5 bases and the J segment 8 bases; nucleotides outside the gene matches: 8. This CDR3 has 14 amino acids. Germline V gene data show CDR1 as SGDLS and CDR2 as YYNGEE. The CDR3 bases are TGTGCCAGCAGTTTTAGCGGGGGTGGCGATGAGCAGTTCTTC. It translates to CASSFSGGGDEQFF.

The rearrangement links TRBV9 to TRBJ2-2; TRBD1 matches at 7 bases. J was trimmed by 7 bases and V by 4 bases; bases with no gene match: 10. Per the germline V gene, CDR1 is SGDLS and CDR2 is YYNGEE. The CDR3 contains 15 residues. The CDR3 sequence is CASSPGQAFSGELFF. The CDR3 DNA reads TGTGCCAGCAGCCCCGGACAGGCCTTTAGCGGGGAGCTGTTTTTT.

CDR3: CASSLVWSRDSPLHF. CDR3 DNA: TGTGCCAGCAGCTTAGTTTGGTCGAGGGATTCACCCCTCCACTTT. The V gene is TRBV7-2, the J gene TRBJ1-6; D not certain. This CDR3 region has 15 residues. Between the trimmed V and J ends, which lost 1 base and 8 bases, there was a span of 12 bases. Germline values: CDR1 SGHTA, CDR2 FQGNSA.

The chain has TRBV30 and TRBJ1-1; no clear D gene. CDR3 size: 13 residues. Per germline, CDR1 GTSNPN and CDR2 SVGIG (reference sequence). V was clipped by 2 bases and J by 3 bases, with 10 bases between them. The CDR3 DNA reads TGTGCCTGGAGTATAAACCGCGACACTGAAGCTTTCTTT. It encodes CAWSINRDTEAFF.

This sequence joins TRBV18 and TRBJ2-1; D is perhaps TRBD1 (5 bases). The germline V gene has CDR1 KGHSH and CDR2 LQKENI. V shed 3 bases and J shed 4 bases, with 13 bases lying between them. The CDR3 is 15 residues long. The CDR3, as DNA: TGTGCCAGCTCACCCGACAGAGAATTTTACAATGAGCAGTTCTTC. This gives the protein CASSPDREFYNEQFF.

This chain links TRBV6-2 or TRBV6-3 with TRBJ1-2, with D hard to call. The CDR3 has 17 amino acids. Trimming removed 0 bases at V and 2 bases at J, with 16 bases between. Germline V gives CDR1 MNHEY, CDR2 SVGEGT. CDR3: CASSYSRDSWPNYGYTF. CDR3 coding DNA: TGTGCCAGCAGTTACTCGAGGGATTCGTGGCCGAACTATGGCTACACCTTC.

The chain is built from TRBV4-3 and TRBJ1-2; D remains ambiguous. The CDR3 runs 15 residues. The germline V and J ends were trimmed by 3 bases and 4 bases, with 15 bases remaining between them. Germline assignment: CDR1 LGHNA and CDR2 YSLEER. CDR3 residues: CASSQVAGFLYGYTF. CDR3 coding DNA: TGCGCCAGCAGCCAGGTGGCCGGGTTCCTCTATGGCTACACCTTC.

This chain connects TRBV7-9 to TRBJ2-2; no definite D call. The V gene's germline CDR1 is SEHNR and CDR2 FQNEAQ (reference sequence). The CDR3 loop spans 16 amino acids. Trimming removed 5 bases from V and 1 base from J, with 14 bases in between. This CDR3 is CASSQKSTENTGELFF. In DNA, the CDR3 is TGTGCCAGCAGCCAAAAGAGTACAGAGAACACCGGGGAGCTGTTTTTT.

The CDR3 sequence: CAWRAAYEQYF. DNA of the CDR3: TGTGCCTGGAGAGCTGCCTACGAGCAGTACTTC. The chain carries TRBV30 and TRBJ2-7, with unresolved D. Germline V gene sequence: CDR1 GTSNPN, CDR2 SVGIG (reference sequence). The CDR3 sequence is 11 residues long. V lost 3 bases to trimming and J lost 2 bases, with 5 bases between them.

V and J are TRBV24-1 and TRBJ2-2, with D perhaps matching TRBD2 (5 bases). This CDR3 has 14 amino acids. CDR1 is KGHDR, CDR2 SFDVKD, per germline. Between the trimmed V and J ends, which lost 3 bases and 6 bases, there was a span of 10 bases. CDR3 region: CATSDMTKPGELFF. CDR3 DNA sequence: TGTGCCACCAGTGATATGACTAAGCCCGGGGAGCTGTTTTTT.

The chain is built from TRBV2 and TRBJ1-5; D uncertain. This CDR3 has 14 amino acids. Trimming pared 3 bases from V and 7 bases from J, leaving 13 bases between. The germline V gene has CDR1 SNHLY and CDR2 FYNNEI. The CDR3 here is CASSDTGNGQPQHF. As DNA, the CDR3 is TGTGCCAGCAGTGATACGGGGAATGGCCAGCCCCAGCATTTT. The variable domain in full, completed from reference TRBV2 and TRBJ1-5, reads EPEVTQTPSHQVTQMGQEVILRCVPISNHLYFYWYRQILGQKVEFLVSFYNNEISEKSEIFDDQFSVERPDGSNFTLKIRSTKLEDSAMYFCASSDTGNGQPQHFGDGTRLSIL.

The chain is built from TRBV10-3 and TRBJ2-3; 8 nucleotides align to TRBD1. Trimming took 7 bases from V and 0 from J; bases not matched to a gene: 12. This CDR3 spans 17 amino acids. Germline assignment: CDR1 ENHRY and CDR2 SYGVKD. Here the CDR3 reads CAIMADRDLSSTDTQYF. CDR3 nucleotide sequence: TGTGCCATCATGGCGGACAGGGACCTTTCTAGCACAGATACGCAGTATTTT.

The chain couples TRBV4-3 to TRBJ1-2, with 11 nucleotides matching TRBD1. Germline CDR1 LGHNA, CDR2 YSLEER. V shed 0 bases, J shed 4 bases, and the junction held 4 bases outside the gene matches. CDR3 length equals 16 residues. The CDR3: CASSQDRGTGGYGYTF. CDR3 sequence (DNA): TGCGCCAGCAGCCAAGATCGCGGGACAGGGGGCTATGGCTACACCTTC.

This clone was found a few times. This chain links TRBV7-2 with TRBJ1-4; tentative D call: TRBD1 (5 bases). The germline V gene encodes CDR1 SGHTA and CDR2 FQGNSA. This CDR3 has 14 amino acids. Trimming took off 3 bases at V and 4 bases at J, with 9 bases between the two ends. CDR3 nucleotide sequence: TGTGCCAGCAGCTTGGGACTGATTAATGAAAAACTGTTTTTT. Its protein product is CASSLGLINEKLFF.

This clone appeared once. In nucleotides, the CDR3 is TGTGCCAGCAGTTACGGCAGGGGGACCACAGATACGCAGTATTTT. It is translated as CASSYGRGTTDTQYF. This rearrangement joins TRBV6-6 to TRBJ2-3, with 7 bases matching TRBD1. The CDR3 runs 15 residues. CDR1 is MNHNY, CDR2 SVGAGI, per germline (reference sequence). After removal of 2 bases from V and 2 bases from J, the junction contained 4 bases not matched to a gene.

This rearrangement joins TRBV18 to TRBJ2-7, with no clear D. The germline V gene has CDR1 KGHSH and CDR2 LQKENI. CDR3 size: 13 residues. Trimming removed 3 bases at V and 5 bases at J, with 11 bases between. The CDR3 sequence is CASSPPVSNEQYF. The CDR3 bases are TGTGCCAGCTCACCCCCGGTTTCTAACGAGCAGTACTTC.

J is TRBJ2-5 and V is TRBV7-9; the match to TRBD1 covers 9 bases. CDR3 length: 19 amino acids. Per germline, CDR1 SEHNR and CDR2 FQNEAQ (reference sequence). With V trimmed by 1 base and J by 0 bases, 12 bases remained unmatched. CDR3 region: CASSLVMGRTGADQETQYF. CDR3 nucleotides: TGTGCCAGCAGCTTAGTAATGGGGAGGACAGGGGCGGACCAAGAGACCCAGTACTTC.

This chain connects TRBV30 to TRBJ2-1; 12 positions match TRBD2. J was trimmed by 5 bases and V by 0 bases; bases with no gene match: 8. The CDR3 spans 17 residues. Germline-derived CDR1 and CDR2 are GTSNPN and SVGIG (reference sequence). The CDR3 bases are TGTGCCTGGAGTGTAGGGTGGGGACTAGCGGGTAACAATGAGCAGTTCTTC. This sequence encodes CAWSVGWGLAGNNEQFF.